The 18 T cell receptor beta chains below all came from one sample that was sequenced in a study of glioma-infiltrating T cells. The iRepertoire nested amplicon-rescue multiplex PCR amplified TCR alpha and beta CDR3s from RNA. One entry per CDR3 protein, called by TCRdb with MiXCR from the multiplex PCR reads. The sample shows roughly 120,000 distinct CDR3 sequences, roughly 23% of them seen only once. The sequenced sample consisted of glioma tissue, nonneoplastic brain tissue, or PBMCs (not recorded which). The receptor set was obtained from a human donor with low-grade glioma or glioblastoma, undergoing nonglioma brain surgery, or in good health (not recorded which).

Note on this clonotype: This may arise from a read error, as a much more abundant clone is one base away. CDR3 bases: TGTGCCAGCAGAGGGACAGGGGCATCGAACACTGAAGCTTTCTTT. It is translated as CASRGTGASNTEAFF. The chain couples TRBV12-3 or TRBV12-4 to TRBJ1-1, with 10 bases lining up with TRBD1. The junction had 5 bases not matched to a gene; V was cut back by 6 bases and J by 1 base. The CDR3 length is 15 residues.

This clonotype was detected a few times. The V gene is TRBV9, the J gene TRBJ2-7; weak D call: TRBD1 (5 bases). Trimming took off 0 bases at V and 2 bases at J, with 12 bases between the two ends. The CDR3 sequence is 15 residues long. The germline CDR1 and CDR2 sequences are SGDLS and YYNGEE. The CDR3 coding sequence is TGTGCCAGCAGCGTAGGGACAACGACAACCTACGAGCAGTACTTC. This codes for CASSVGTTTTYEQYF. Supplemented by reference TRBV9 and TRBJ2-7, the full variable domain reads DSGVTQTPKHLITATGQRVTLRCSPRSGDLSVYWYQQSLDQGLQFLIQYYNGEERAKGNILERFSAQQFPDLHSELNLSSLELGDSALYFCASSVGTTTTYEQYFGPGTRLTVT.

The DNA of the CDR3 is TGTGCCAGCCAAAACCTTATGTCCCCAGATACGCAGTTCTTC. This codes for CASQNLMSPDTQFF. The chain recombines TRBV6-5 with TRBJ2-1; no clear D. The germline CDR1 and CDR2 sequences are MNHEY and SVGAGI. With 8 bases removed from V and 12 bases from J, the gap between germline ends came to 23 bases. There are 14 residues in the CDR3.

At least ten counts were recorded for this clonotype. The junction differs from germline at one of its ends, possibly a read error. V gene TRBV7-7 combines with J gene TRBJ2-1, with 10 bases identical to TRBD1. The CDR3 sequence is 15 residues long. Germline V lookup: CDR1 SSHAT, CDR2 FNYEAQ (reference sequence). The CDR3 loop is CASSPGTGAPNEQFF. The CDR3 DNA reads as TGTGCTAGCAGCCCCGGGACAGGGGCCCCTAATGAGCAGTTCTTC.

This clonotype was observed many times. The chain is built from TRBV6-1 and TRBJ2-1; possible D gene TRBD2, 5 bases. The CDR3 consists of 13 residues. Germline V gene data show CDR1 as MNHNS and CDR2 as SASEGT. The V and J ends lost 6 bases and 10 bases respectively, with 16 bases between them. The chain's CDR3 is CASRERTASEQFF. The CDR3 nucleotides are TGTGCCAGCAGAGAACGGACTGCCTCAGAGCAGTTCTTC.

This clonotype was counted ten times or more. The genes are TRBV7-6 and TRBJ2-7; a possible D gene is TRBD1 (6 bases). Germline V gene sequence: CDR1 SGHVS, CDR2 FNYEAQ. The CDR3 has 14 residues. V was cut by 2 bases and J by 2 bases, with 10 bases left in between. Written as DNA, the CDR3 is TGTGCCAGCAGCTTAAGCAGGGGTCCCTACGAGCAGTACTTC. Amino acids: CASSLSRGPYEQYF.

This clonotype has ten or more counts. The rearrangement links TRBV28 to TRBJ1-5; D remains ambiguous. V was cut by 6 bases and J by 6 bases, with 18 bases left in between. The germline V gene encodes CDR1 MDHEN and CDR2 SYDVKM. The CDR3 spans 15 residues. The CDR3 region is CASRTGLHLGQPQHF. CDR3 sequence (DNA): TGTGCCAGCAGAACCGGACTACACTTAGGTCAGCCCCAGCATTTT. Based on the CDR3 plus reference TRBV28 and TRBJ1-5, the full variable domain is DVKVTQSSRYLVKRTGEKVFLECVQDMDHENMFWYRQDPGLGLRLIYFSYDVKMKEKGDIPEGYSVSREKKERFSLILESASTNQTSMYLCASRTGLHLGQPQHFGDGTRLSIL.

This clonotype was found many times. The rearrangement uses TRBV15 and TRBJ2-1, with 9 nucleotides matching TRBD1. This CDR3 is 14 amino acids long. CDR1 LNHNV and CDR2 YYDKDF come from the germline V gene (reference sequence). The J segment lost 6 bases and the V segment lost 3 bases, leaving 3 bases of the junction unmatched. CDR3: CATSSPGQGNEQFF. CDR3 DNA sequence: TGTGCCACCAGCAGCCCGGGACAGGGCAATGAGCAGTTCTTC.

This clonotype was seen ten or more times. The chain has TRBV12-3 or TRBV12-4 and TRBJ1-3, with TRBD1 matching over 7 bases. The length of the CDR3 is 14 residues. The junction had 9 bases not matched to a gene; V was cut back by 5 bases and J by 8 bases. CDR3 residues: CASSPNNRGYTIYF. CDR3 nucleotide sequence: TGTGCCAGCAGTCCTAACAACAGGGGTTACACCATATATTTT.

This clonotype was found a few times. This chain joins TRBV7-9 and TRBJ2-1, with D perhaps matching TRBD2 (6 bases). Trimming cost V 5 bases and J 15 bases, with 17 bases left between them. Germline CDR1 and CDR2: SEHNR and FQNEAQ (reference sequence). The CDR3 has 12 residues. CDR3 sequence reads: CASSPSSSALFF. CDR3 nucleotide sequence: TGTGCCAGCAGCCCTAGCTCTAGCGCCCTGTTCTTC.

Details on this clonotype: One end of the junction does not line up with germline, which may come from a read error. The chain uses TRBV28 and TRBJ1-2; D gene ambiguous. Germline V gene data show CDR1 as MDHEN and CDR2 as SYDVKM. This CDR3 has 11 residues. In DNA, the CDR3 is TGTGACAGCAGTTCGGCGCTCGGGTACACCTTC. Protein: CDSSSALGYTF.

This rearrangement joins TRBV11-2 to TRBJ2-7; D is ambiguous. Per the germline V gene, CDR1 is SGHAT and CDR2 is FQNNGV. The CDR3 totals 13 residues. V lost 7 bases, J lost 3 bases, and 13 bases lay in between. The CDR3 DNA is TGTGCCAGCATGGCAGGTGTTGGCTACGAGCAGTACTTC. It yields the protein CASMAGVGYEQYF.

This clonotype was seen ten or more times. The V and J genes are TRBV7-2 and TRBJ2-7; the D gene is possibly TRBD1 (6 bases). The V and J ends lost 0 bases and 5 bases respectively, with 11 bases between them. This CDR3 has 14 amino acids. The germline V gene has CDR1 SGHTA and CDR2 FQGNSA. CDR3 DNA: TGTGCCAGCAGCTTAGCGGGGGCAGGGCACGAGCAGTACTTC. The encoded protein is CASSLAGAGHEQYF. The complete variable domain, with remaining parts taken from reference TRBV7-2 and TRBJ2-7, reads GAGVSQSPSNKVTEKGKDVELRCDPISGHTALYWYRQSLGQGLEFLIYFQGNSAPDKSGLPSDRFSAERTGGSVSTLTIQRTQQEDSAVYLCASSLAGAGHEQYFGPGTRLTVT.

In this sample, this clonotype turned up a few times. The gene calls are TRBV11-2 and TRBJ1-5; 8 bases are shared with TRBD1. After removal of 1 base from V and 6 bases from J, the junction contained 2 bases not matched to a gene. CDR1 and CDR2 from the germline V gene are SGHAT and FQNNGV. The CDR3 has 14 amino acids. CDR3 DNA sequence: TGTGCCAGCAGCTTAGCAGGGGGCGTTCAGCCCCAGCATTTT. Its protein is CASSLAGGVQPQHF.

In its sample, this clonotype was seen many times. This sequence joins TRBV6-1 and TRBJ2-7; 9 positions match TRBD2. V lost 0 bases and J lost 4; bases outside the gene matches: 7. The CDR3 has 16 amino acids. Looked up from germline, CDR1 is MNHNS and CDR2 is SASEGT. CDR3 sequence reads: CASSEATSGGRYEQYF. In DNA, the CDR3 is TGTGCCAGCAGTGAAGCGACTAGCGGAGGGCGGTACGAGCAGTACTTC.

This clonotype was counted many times. The chain employs TRBV7-2 and TRBJ1-1; no clear D. The CDR3 extends over 13 amino acids. Germline CDR1 and CDR2: SGHTA and FQGNSA. The V end lost 2 bases, the J end lost 2 bases, and 6 bases lay between the germline ends. Here the CDR3 reads CASSLRRNTEAFF. The CDR3 nucleotides read TGTGCCAGCAGCTTACGCAGAAACACTGAAGCTTTCTTT.

This clonotype was found many times. The CDR3: CASSYGAGGQAEQFF. CDR3 DNA: TGTGCCAGCAGTTACGGGGCGGGAGGGCAAGCTGAGCAGTTCTTC. The chain joins TRBV6-6 to TRBJ2-1; 9 nucleotides line up with TRBD2. Germline CDR1 and CDR2: MNHNY and SVGAGI (reference sequence). With 2 bases clipped from V and 9 bases from J, the junction kept 8 bases outside the gene matches. The CDR3 covers 15 residues.

Concerning this clonotype: It may be a read error: a sequence one base away is much more abundant. The chain employs TRBV7-9 and TRBJ2-7, with D possibly being TRBD1 (5 bases). The germline gives CDR1 SEHNR, CDR2 FQNEAQ (reference sequence). Trimming cost V 6 bases and J 7 bases, with 22 bases left between them. The CDR3 loop spans 15 amino acids. CDR3 nucleotides: TGTGCCAGCAGTACCAGACAGAACCCTTACAATGAGCAGTACTTC. This gives the protein CASSTRQNPYNEQYF.